Sequencing of this T cell receptor (beta chain) was carried out in a study of T cells in localized non-small cell lung cancer. Broader study findings: Increased T cell density in blood showed an association with longer overall survival. Sequencing involved a lone tumor region, leaving heterogeneity possible.

Here immunoSEQ multiplex PCR was the method, and the copy in TCRdb shows in-frame clones only, minus some. The data contain roughly 21,000 clones, roughly 87% of them singletons. V was cut by 0 bases and J by 0 bases, with 5 bases left in between. CDR3 length equals 14 residues. Germline CDR1 LNHNV, CDR2 YYDKDF (reference sequence). On this clone: The antigen is not known.

The source material was peripheral blood mononuclear cells, sampled before any cancer treatment. J is TRBJ2-5 and V is TRBV15; D is unclear. This receptor was identified in a male donor older than 55 with stage II lung adenocarcinoma. The CDR3 protein is CATSRDRNQETQYF. For the CDR3, the DNA is TGTGCCACCAGCAGAGACAGAAACCAAGAGACCCAGTACTTC.